These 27 T cell receptor beta chains were sequenced from one sample in a study of T cell repertoires in cytomegalovirus infection. MiXCR, applied by TCRdb to the reads, yields one record per CDR3 protein. Among 640,000 or so distinct CDR3 sequences, around 35% were seen once, and the ten largest hold 15% to 20%. These receptors are not linked to any known antigen. This specimen was cultured PBMCs, taken from culture after CMV antigen stimulation. The receptors were gathered from a human donor in good health (CMV status not recorded). Some clones in this sample may be carry-over from other donors' samples.

The J gene is TRBJ1-4, the V gene TRBV7-9; perhaps TRBD1 as D (6 bases). Looked up from germline, CDR1 is SEHNR and CDR2 is FQNEAQ (reference sequence). With 6 bases removed from V and 0 bases from J, the gap between germline ends came to 17 bases. This CDR3 contains 17 residues. DNA of the CDR3: TGTGCCAGCAGTAGAGTGGGGGCAGACCCAACTAATGAAAAACTGTTTTTT. It yields the protein CASSRVGADPTNEKLFF.

This chain uses TRBV19 with TRBJ2-7; no definite D call. V lost 6 bases and J lost 0, with 9 bases in between. This CDR3 comprises 13 residues. Germline lookup yields CDR1 LNHDA and CDR2 SQIVND (reference sequence). Written as DNA, the CDR3 is TGTGCCAGTAGCACGGAAAGCTCCTACGAGCAGTACTTC. It translates to CASSTESSYEQYF.

CDR3 sequence: CAIRETGINSPLHF. The DNA for the CDR3 is TGTGCCATCAGGGAGACAGGGATTAATTCACCCCTCCACTTT. The chain couples TRBV10-3 to TRBJ1-6, with 7 bases identical to TRBD1. The V and J ends lost 6 bases and 6 bases, in that order; junction bases with no gene match: 5. The CDR3 loop spans 14 amino acids. In germline, CDR1 is ENHRY, CDR2 SYGVKD.

The rearrangement links TRBV7-1 to TRBJ2-5; no firm D call. TRBV7-1 is labeled an ORF, and its function is uncertain. The CDR3 runs 12 residues. Trimming removed 4 bases at V and 4 bases at J, with 7 bases between. Written as DNA, the CDR3 is TGTGCCAGCAGCTGGTGGGGAGAGACCCAGTACTTC. Its translation is CASSWWGETQYF.

CDR3 region: CASSLYTIYNEQFF. Written as DNA, the CDR3 is TGTGCCAGCAGCTTATACACAATCTACAATGAGCAGTTCTTC. V and J are TRBV7-4 and TRBJ2-1; D gene unclear. V lost 2 bases to trimming and J lost 3 bases, with 8 bases between them. Germline V gene sequence: CDR1 SGHVT, CDR2 SQSDAQ. This CDR3 has 14 amino acids.

The V call is TRBV18, the J call TRBJ2-7; unclear D gene. The CDR3 contains 13 residues. Germline CDR1 and CDR2: KGHSH and LQKENI. With 0 bases removed from V and 2 bases from J, the gap between germline ends came to 5 bases. CDR3 protein: CASSPPQAYEQYF. In nucleotides, the CDR3 is TGTGCCAGCTCACCACCGCAGGCCTACGAGCAGTACTTC.

There are a few counts of this clonotype. A read error may be the cause here, since a much bigger clone is one base away. The rearrangement uses TRBV7-8 and TRBJ1-1; D is unclear. The CDR3 sequence is 13 residues long. Germline V gene lookup returns CDR1 SGHVS and CDR2 FQNEAQ. The CDR3 DNA follows: TGTGCCAGCAGCTTAGCGGTGAAGACTGAAGCTTTCTTT. Its translation is CASSLAVKTEAFF.

This chain joins TRBV5-6 and TRBJ2-5, with a weak D call TRBD1 (7 bases). The CDR3 contains 16 residues. Trimming removed 4 bases at V and 4 bases at J, with 20 bases between. Germline-derived CDR1 and CDR2 are SGHDT and YYEEEE. CDR3 nucleotide sequence: TGTGCCAGCAGCATTGGTCCAGGGGGGAGCGGAGAGACCCAGTACTTC. Translating gives CASSIGPGGSGETQYF.

The V call is TRBV27, the J call TRBJ2-7; 12 positions agree with TRBD2. The V segment lost 6 bases and the J segment 1 base; nucleotides outside the gene matches: 4. The germline gives CDR1 MNHEY, CDR2 SMNVEV (reference sequence). The CDR3 has 15 amino acids. The CDR3 loop reads CASRLAGGGSYEQYF. The CDR3 DNA reads as TGTGCCAGCAGACTAGCGGGGGGTGGATCCTACGAGCAGTACTTC.

This clonotype appeared a few times. The chain joins TRBV5-4 to TRBJ2-7; D could derive from TRBD1 or TRBD2 (5 bases each). The germline CDR1 and CDR2 sequences are SGHNT and YYREEE (reference sequence). Deletions cut 2 bases from V and 3 bases from J, with 18 bases between. The CDR3 extends over 16 amino acids. CDR3 residues: CASSFPPGTAGYEQYF. CDR3 coding DNA: TGTGCCAGCAGCTTCCCCCCCGGGACGGCAGGCTACGAGCAGTACTTC.

This clonotype was picked up many times. This chain links TRBV7-2 with TRBJ2-5, with D unresolved. Germline CDR1 and CDR2: SGHTA and FQGNSA. The CDR3 spans 13 residues. Trimming removed 6 bases at V and 2 bases at J, with 10 bases between. CDR3 DNA: TGTGCCAGCAGGAGTTTGGGGCAAGAGACCCAGTACTTC. Protein product: CASRSLGQETQYF.

This clonotype was seen a handful of times. The gene calls are TRBV19 and TRBJ1-1; perhaps TRBD1 as D (6 bases). The CDR3 loop spans 13 amino acids. CDR1 and CDR2 from the germline V gene are LNHDA and SQIVND (reference sequence). Trimming pared 5 bases from V and 5 bases from J, leaving 12 bases between. CDR3 in DNA: TGTGCCAGTAGTCGGAAGGGGGGTACTGAAGCTTTCTTT. Its translation: CASSRKGGTEAFF. Full variable domain (outside the CDR3, taken from reference TRBV19 and TRBJ1-1): DGGITQSPKYLFRKEGQNVTLSCEQNLNHDAMYWYRQDPGQGLRLIYYSQIVNDFQKGDIAEGYSVSREKKESFPLTVTSAQKNPTAFYLCASSRKGGTEAFFGQGTRLTVV.

This clonotype was detected a few times. The chain carries TRBV2 and TRBJ2-7; 9 bases align to TRBD1. From germline, CDR1 is SNHLY and CDR2 FYNNEI. J was trimmed by 7 bases and V by 1 base; bases with no gene match: 8. The CDR3 runs 15 residues. The DNA for the CDR3 is TGTGCCAGCAGTGAAGTAGCACAGGGGGCCAGGGAGCAGTACTTC. Protein: CASSEVAQGAREQYF.

This clonotype was detected a few times. The V and J genes are TRBV12-3 or TRBV12-4 and TRBJ2-5; D gene uncertain. V gave up 3 bases and J gave up 7 bases, with 6 bases separating them. The CDR3 spans 11 residues. CDR3 amino acids: CASSFYGTQYF. CDR3 sequence (DNA): TGTGCCAGCAGTTTTTATGGGACCCAGTACTTC.

In this sample, this clonotype turned up a few times. The V gene is TRBV7-9, the J gene TRBJ2-5, with 10 bases that match TRBD2. This CDR3 contains 16 residues. Trimming at V came to 3 bases and at J to 4 bases, leaving 8 bases not matched to a gene. Per the germline V gene, CDR1 is SEHNR and CDR2 is FQNEAQ (reference sequence). The CDR3 region has the DNA TGTGCCAGCAGCTTCAACCACCCTAGCGGGGGAGAGACCCAGTACTTC. Encoded protein: CASSFNHPSGGETQYF.

This rearrangement joins TRBV28 to TRBJ1-2; D is uncertain. In germline, CDR1 is MDHEN, CDR2 SYDVKM. Trimming removed 3 bases from V and 5 bases from J, with 16 bases in between. The CDR3 totals 15 residues. The CDR3: CASSLRVEVKYGYTF. The CDR3 bases are TGTGCCAGCAGTTTGAGAGTCGAAGTTAAGTATGGCTACACCTTC.

This clonotype was seen more than once but under ten times. The V call is TRBV19, the J call TRBJ2-3, with D maybe TRBD2 (5 bases). CDR1 is LNHDA and CDR2 is SQIVND in the germline V gene (reference sequence). V was clipped by 2 bases and J by 9 bases, with 15 bases between them. This CDR3 has 14 amino acids. The CDR3 bases are TGTGCCAGTAGTATAAGTCGGCTAGCTGACACGCAGTATTTT. Its protein product is CASSISRLADTQYF.

The chain carries TRBV4-1 and TRBJ2-1; 9 nucleotides line up with TRBD1. The CDR3 sequence is 15 residues long. Germline V gives CDR1 MGHRA, CDR2 YSYEKL. V gave up 3 bases and J gave up 2 bases; unmatched junction bases: 2. The CDR3, as DNA: TGCGCCAGCAGCCAGGGACAGGGACCCTACAATGAGCAGTTCTTC. Encoded protein: CASSQGQGPYNEQFF.

Only a few counts were recorded for this clonotype. V gene TRBV7-2 combines with J gene TRBJ1-6, with a possible D match to TRBD1 (6 bases). This CDR3 has 17 amino acids. Trimming cost V 6 bases and J 0 bases, with 15 bases left between them. CDR1 is SGHTA and CDR2 is FQGNSA in the germline V gene. The CDR3, as DNA: TGTGCCAGCAGATCCTGGACAGATCTCTCCTATAATTCACCCCTCCACTTT. Amino acids: CASRSWTDLSYNSPLHF. The whole variable domain, filled in from reference TRBV7-2 and TRBJ1-6, reads GAGVSQSPSNKVTEKGKDVELRCDPISGHTALYWYRQSLGQGLEFLIYFQGNSAPDKSGLPSDRFSAERTGGSVSTLTIQRTQQEDSAVYLCASRSWTDLSYNSPLHFGNGTRLTVT.

The sample holds many counts of this clonotype. The V gene is TRBV7-6, the J gene TRBJ1-1; D call uncertain. The CDR3 loop spans 15 amino acids. V lost 5 bases and J 0 bases, leaving 13 bases between the germline ends. CDR1 is SGHVS, CDR2 FNYEAQ, per germline. The CDR3 region is CASSPIARLNTEAFF. The DNA of the CDR3 is TGTGCCAGCAGCCCAATCGCCAGACTGAACACTGAAGCTTTCTTT.

The rearrangement links TRBV20-1 to TRBJ2-7, with TRBD2 matching over 11 bases. The CDR3 is made up of 17 amino acids. V dropped 3 bases and J dropped 2; count of bases not matched to a gene: 12. Germline V gene sequence: CDR1 DFQATT, CDR2 SNEGSKA (reference sequence). CDR3 nucleotides: TGCAGTGCTAGGGGGACAGCCGGGACTAGCGGCACCTACGAGCAGTACTTC. Protein sequence: CSARGTAGTSGTYEQYF.

This clonotype turned up a few times. The chain couples TRBV7-9 to TRBJ2-1; 7 positions agree with TRBD2. From germline, CDR1 is SEHNR and CDR2 FQNEAQ (reference sequence). V lost 5 bases, J lost 7 bases, and 8 bases stayed unmatched. The CDR3 is 14 amino acids. This CDR3 reads CASSTLAKINEQFF. The CDR3 nucleotides are TGTGCCAGCAGCACACTAGCGAAGATTAATGAGCAGTTCTTC.

The V gene is TRBV28, the J gene TRBJ1-1; 9 bases map to TRBD1. CDR1 is MDHEN and CDR2 is SYDVKM in the germline V gene. CDR3 length equals 15 residues. Trimming took 6 bases from V and 1 from J; bases not matched to a gene: 6. The CDR3 nucleotides are TGTGCCAGCAGGAGACAGGGGGTTACGAACACTGAAGCTTTCTTT. This translates into CASRRQGVTNTEAFF.

V gene TRBV12-3 or TRBV12-4 combines with J gene TRBJ1-5; D is unresolved. The CDR3 covers 13 residues. Trimming removed 5 bases at V and 7 bases at J, with 12 bases between. The CDR3 sequence is CASSRGPRQPQHF. The CDR3 DNA follows: TGTGCCAGCAGTCGAGGTCCGAGACAGCCCCAGCATTTT.

This clonotype was picked up a small number of times. This chain links TRBV7-2 with TRBJ2-7; 9 positions agree with TRBD1. The germline V gene has CDR1 SGHTA and CDR2 FQGNSA. The length of the CDR3 is 16 residues. V was pared by 2 bases and J by 3 bases, with 8 bases of the junction left unmatched. CDR3 in DNA: TGTGCCAGCAGCTTAAGACAGGGGGGGTACTACTACGAGCAGTACTTC. Its protein is CASSLRQGGYYYEQYF.

The J gene is TRBJ2-5, the V gene TRBV28, with 8 positions matching TRBD1. Looked up from germline, CDR1 is MDHEN and CDR2 is SYDVKM. Trimming took 7 bases from V and 0 from J; bases not matched to a gene: 7. This CDR3 comprises 15 residues. The CDR3 DNA reads TGTGCCAGCAATGGACAGGGCCCCCACCAAGAGACCCAGTACTTC. Protein sequence: CASNGQGPHQETQYF.

The V call is TRBV12-3 or TRBV12-4, the J call TRBJ2-3; unclear D gene. The CDR3 spans 17 residues. The V and J ends lost 2 bases and 5 bases respectively, with 20 bases between them. The CDR3 here is CASSLFLASPEKDTQYF. Here the CDR3 DNA reads TGTGCCAGCAGTTTATTCCTGGCAAGCCCCGAGAAAGATACGCAGTATTTT.